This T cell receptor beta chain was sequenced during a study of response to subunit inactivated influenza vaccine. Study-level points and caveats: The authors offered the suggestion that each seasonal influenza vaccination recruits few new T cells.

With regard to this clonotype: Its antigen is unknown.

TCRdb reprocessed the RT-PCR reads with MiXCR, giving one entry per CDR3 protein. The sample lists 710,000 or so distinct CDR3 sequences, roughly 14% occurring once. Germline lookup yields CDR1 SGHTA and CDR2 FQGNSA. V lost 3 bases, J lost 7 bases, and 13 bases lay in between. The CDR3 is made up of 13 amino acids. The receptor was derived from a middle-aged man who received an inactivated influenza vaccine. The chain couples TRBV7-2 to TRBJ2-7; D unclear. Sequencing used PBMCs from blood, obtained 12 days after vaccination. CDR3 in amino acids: CASSFTYFREQYF. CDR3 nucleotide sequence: TGTGCCAGCAGCTTCACGTACTTCAGGGAGCAGTACTTC.